What follows are 27 T cell receptor beta chains derived from one specimen sequenced in a study of blood T cells in healthy people across ages. A J-beta primer mix and a sample-barcoded 5' primer were used in a second PCR of roughly 7 to 12 cycles. A single record per CDR3 protein comes from TCRdb applying MiXCR to the 5' RACE reads. The sample yields more than 800,000 distinct CDR3 sequences, less than 35% seen once. The specimen was blood. The receptors derive from a woman at least 80 years old in good health.

CDR3 in DNA: TGTGCCAGCAGCTTAGAGGGGAGCTCCTACAATGGGCAGTACTTC. This sequence encodes CASSLEGSSYNGQYF. The chain employs TRBV7-9 and TRBJ2-1; TRBD1 or TRBD2 may be the D gene (5 bases each). The J call may be faulty, since TRBJ2-7 better matches the DNA end. Germline-derived CDR1 and CDR2 are SEHNR and FQNEAQ (reference sequence). CDR3 length: 15 residues.

This clonotype was recorded at least ten times. V and J are TRBV24-1 and TRBJ2-3; 10 bases map to TRBD2. The germline V gene encodes CDR1 KGHDR and CDR2 SFDVKD. The CDR3 runs to 21 residues. V trimming: 3 bases; J trimming: 0 bases; junction bases outside the gene matches: 17. The CDR3 reads CATSDPSRGAGGPSSTDTQYF. The CDR3, as DNA: TGTGCCACCAGTGATCCCTCCCGGGGAGCGGGGGGGCCGAGTAGCACAGATACGCAGTATTTT.

Points on this clonotype: Relative to the germline gene, one junction end is altered; a read error may explain this. J is TRBJ2-7 and V is TRBV20-1; 10 bases align to TRBD2. This CDR3 is 17 amino acids long. Germline V gives CDR1 DFQATT, CDR2 SNEGSKA (reference sequence). The CDR3 reads CSARDPKAGGPYNEQYF. Written as DNA, the CDR3 is TGCAGCGCTAGAGACCCTAAAGCGGGGGGGCCGTACAATGAGCAGTACTTC.

The chain joins TRBV11-2 to TRBJ2-1, with 7 positions matching TRBD2. V lost 4 bases and J lost 4; bases outside the gene matches: 13. The CDR3 runs to 17 residues. Germline V lookup: CDR1 SGHAT, CDR2 FQNNGV. The CDR3 spells CASSSYLGLKRYNEQFF. The CDR3 DNA reads TGTGCCAGCAGCTCTTACCTGGGACTAAAGAGATACAATGAGCAGTTCTTC.

Only a few counts were recorded for this clonotype. The V call is TRBV7-2, the J call TRBJ2-1, with 10 nucleotides matching TRBD2. The closer fit of TRBJ2-7 to the DNA end suggests the J call may be wrong. Per the germline V gene, CDR1 is SGHTA and CDR2 is FQGNSA. The CDR3 is 15 amino acids. The CDR3 nucleotides read TGTGCCAGCAGCCTCGGGACTAGCGCCTACAATGAGCAGTACTTC. It encodes CASSLGTSAYNEQYF.

This clonotype was observed at least ten times. This rearrangement joins TRBV7-6 to TRBJ2-5; TRBD2 is a possible D gene (6 bases). Germline CDR1 SGHVS, CDR2 FNYEAQ. Trimming shortened V by 1 base and J by 4 bases, and 10 bases separated the two germline ends. The CDR3 length is 14 residues. CDR3 in amino acids: CASSLDPEGETQYF. The CDR3 DNA reads TGTGCCAGCAGCTTAGACCCGGAGGGAGAGACCCAGTACTTC.

This clonotype was recorded at least ten times. The DNA for the CDR3 is TGTGCCAGCAGCGCCGGTGGGCTGAGTCAGCCCCAGCATTTT. Protein: CASSAGGLSQPQHF. V gene TRBV7-2 combines with J gene TRBJ1-5; D is uncertain. Trimming shortened V by 5 bases and J by 6 bases, and 14 bases separated the two germline ends. The germline CDR1 and CDR2 sequences are SGHTA and FQGNSA. This CDR3 spans 14 amino acids.

The gene calls are TRBV7-2 and TRBJ1-3, with a tentative D call TRBD1 (6 bases). This CDR3 is 20 amino acids long. Germline V gene sequence: CDR1 SGHTA, CDR2 FQGNSA. Trimming took off 1 base at V and 5 bases at J, with 27 bases between the two ends. The CDR3 loop is CASSLVIGQGTPAQRNTIYF. In DNA, the CDR3 is TGTGCCAGCAGCTTAGTGATAGGGCAGGGGACGCCGGCCCAAAGAAACACCATATATTTT.

In this sample, this clonotype turned up many times. The gene calls are TRBV20-1 and TRBJ2-1; D is unresolved. The CDR3 loop spans 15 amino acids. The V end lost 5 bases, the J end lost 4 bases, and 18 bases lay between the germline ends. In germline, CDR1 is DFQATT, CDR2 SNEGSKA (reference sequence). The CDR3, as DNA: TGCAGTGCTGTAGTGCCCCACCTAGAGTACAATGAGCAGTTCTTC. Translating it yields CSAVVPHLEYNEQFF.

This clonotype has only a few counts. The CDR3 bases are TGCAGTGCTACTAGCGGGGGGTGCAATGAGCAGTTCTTC. Its translation: CSATSGGCNEQFF. The rearrangement links TRBV20-1 to TRBJ2-1; 11 bases fit TRBD2. Germline V gene lookup returns CDR1 DFQATT and CDR2 SNEGSKA (reference sequence). This CDR3 region has 13 residues. V lost 4 bases to trimming and J lost 6 bases; unmatched junction nucleotides: 2.

The chain carries TRBV5-5 and TRBJ2-1, with a possible D match to TRBD2 (6 bases). Germline CDR1 reads SGHKS; CDR2 reads YYEKEE (reference sequence). The ends were cut back, 6 bases at V and 5 bases at J, with 24 bases in the middle. The CDR3 totals 17 residues. The CDR3 region is CASNMGGEAGTNNEQFF. CDR3 DNA: TGTGCCAGCAACATGGGAGGAGAGGCGGGGACCAACAATGAGCAGTTCTTC.

V is TRBV12-3 or TRBV12-4 and J is TRBJ2-2, with D perhaps matching TRBD2 (5 bases). V lost 3 bases, J lost 4 bases, and 9 bases lay in between. The CDR3 contains 14 residues. The CDR3 protein is CASSFGESTGELFF. The CDR3 DNA is TGTGCCAGCAGTTTCGGGGAGTCCACCGGGGAGCTGTTTTTT.

The rearrangement joins TRBV5-1 to TRBJ1-2; weak D call: TRBD1 (6 bases). The germline V gene has CDR1 SGHRS and CDR2 YFSETQ. CDR3 size: 17 residues. V lost 0 bases and J lost 6, with 21 bases in between. CDR3 coding DNA: TGCGCCAGCAGCTTGGGCTTTGTTGGGGGGCGCACGAATGGCTACACCTTC. This sequence encodes CASSLGFVGGRTNGYTF.

This clonotype has only a few counts. V is TRBV30 and J is TRBJ1-6, with no clear D. V gave up 5 bases and J gave up 5 bases, with 4 bases separating them. This CDR3 region has 11 residues. Germline CDR1 is GTSNPN and CDR2 is SVGIG (reference sequence). This CDR3 is CAWDNNSPLHF. DNA for the CDR3: TGTGCCTGGGACAATAATTCACCCCTCCACTTT.

This sequence joins TRBV5-1 and TRBJ1-2; the D is unclear. Germline V gene data show CDR1 as SGHRS and CDR2 as YFSETQ. The CDR3 extends over 16 amino acids. Trimming removed 3 bases at V and 3 bases at J, with 18 bases between. Written as DNA, the CDR3 is TGCGCCAGCAGCTCCGGCCAGTTTAATTTTGACTATGGCTACACCTTC. Translating it yields CASSSGQFNFDYGYTF.

In its sample, this clonotype was seen a few times. A read error may explain this, as a much larger clone is one base away. The chain joins TRBV12-3 or TRBV12-4 to TRBJ1-1; D perhaps matches TRBD1 (6 bases). This CDR3 comprises 14 residues. The CDR3 loop is CASSSSGAGTDAFF. The CDR3 DNA reads as TGTGCCAGCAGCTCCTCGGGGGCTGGGACTGACGCTTTCTTT.

This clonotype was recorded only once. This chain links TRBV4-3 with TRBJ2-1, with 10 nucleotides matching TRBD2. The J segment lost 6 bases and the V segment lost 1 base, leaving 6 bases of the junction unmatched. Germline loops: CDR1 LGHNA, CDR2 YSLEER. The CDR3 sequence is 16 residues long. The chain's CDR3 is CASSQVAGGSSNEQFF. CDR3 DNA sequence: TGCGCCAGCAGCCAAGTAGCGGGAGGAAGTAGCAATGAGCAGTTCTTC.

There are many counts of this clonotype. The chain has TRBV9 and TRBJ2-5; 8 nucleotides align to TRBD2. The CDR3 is made up of 16 amino acids. Germline CDR1 SGDLS, CDR2 YYNGEE. Trimming cost V 4 bases and J 5 bases; bases outside gene matches: 13. In DNA, the CDR3 is TGTGCCAGCAGCCTCCAACCGGGACTAGAGGGGGAGACCCAGTACTTC. Its protein product is CASSLQPGLEGETQYF.

This clonotype was detected only once. The chain uses TRBV7-9 and TRBJ1-3; unclear D gene. CDR1 and CDR2 from the germline V gene are SEHNR and FQNEAQ (reference sequence). The ends were cut back, 1 base at V and 0 bases at J, with 10 bases in the middle. CDR3 size: 16 residues. CDR3 sequence: CASSLVDAISGNTIYF. Written as DNA, the CDR3 is TGTGCCAGCAGCTTAGTAGACGCAATCTCTGGAAACACCATATATTTT.

The rearrangement uses TRBV20-1 and TRBJ1-1; 9 positions agree with TRBD1. The germline CDR1 and CDR2 sequences are DFQATT and SNEGSKA (reference sequence). The CDR3 runs to 14 residues. Losses at the gene ends were 5 bases for V and 0 bases for J; bases not matched to a gene: 4. The CDR3 is CSAGTGFMNTEAFF. CDR3 sequence (DNA): TGCAGTGCTGGGACAGGGTTCATGAACACTGAAGCTTTCTTT.

This clonotype was counted only a few times. V usage is TRBV7-2 and J usage is TRBJ2-2; weak D call: TRBD1 (5 bases). Germline assignment: CDR1 SGHTA and CDR2 FQGNSA. The CDR3 is 15 amino acids. The V end lost 0 bases, the J end lost 5 bases, and 10 bases lay between the germline ends. The DNA of the CDR3 is TGTGCCAGCAGCTTAGCTCCAGGGAAGACCGGGGAGCTGTTTTTT. This encodes CASSLAPGKTGELFF.

The chain uses TRBV30 and TRBJ2-1, with D hard to call. Germline V gives CDR1 GTSNPN, CDR2 SVGIG (reference sequence). The CDR3 has 15 amino acids. The ends were cut back, 3 bases at V and 0 bases at J, with 12 bases in the middle. The CDR3 DNA sequence: TGTGCCTGGAGGACTCGGTGGAACTCCTACAATGAGCAGTTCTTC. The encoded protein is CAWRTRWNSYNEQFF. The variable domain in full, completed from reference TRBV30 and TRBJ2-1, reads SQTIHQWPATLVQPVGSPLSLECTVEGTSNPNLYWYRQAAGRGLQLLFYSVGIGQISSEVPQNLSASRPQDRQFILSSKKLLLSDSGFYLCAWRTRWNSYNEQFFGPGTRLTVL.

J is TRBJ1-6 and V is TRBV28; D perhaps matches TRBD1 (6 bases). The CDR3 is 14 residues long. Germline loops: CDR1 MDHEN, CDR2 SYDVKM. V lost 3 bases and J 13 bases, leaving 16 bases between the germline ends. The CDR3: CASSFSRGRGPLHF. The CDR3 DNA reads TGTGCCAGCAGTTTTTCGAGGGGGAGAGGGCCCCTCCACTTT.

This chain connects TRBV5-1 to TRBJ1-4; no firm D call. The germline V gene encodes CDR1 SGHRS and CDR2 YFSETQ. V gave up 0 bases and J gave up 8 bases, with 11 bases separating them. This CDR3 has 14 amino acids. CDR3 amino acids: CASSLVGIQEKLFF. CDR3 nucleotides: TGCGCCAGCAGCTTGGTGGGAATTCAGGAAAAACTGTTTTTT.

This clonotype has just a few counts. The CDR3 DNA follows: TGCAGTGCTAGAGATCTCCAGCGGGAGTATCATAGGGAAGATACGCAGTATTTT. Its protein is CSARDLQREYHREDTQYF. The V call is TRBV20-1, the J call TRBJ2-3; TRBD2 agrees at 8 bases. Germline V gene data show CDR1 as DFQATT and CDR2 as SNEGSKA (reference sequence). J gave up 5 bases and V 0 bases, and 16 bases lay outside the gene matches. This CDR3 is 18 amino acids long.

At least ten counts were recorded for this clonotype. The chain has TRBV13 and TRBJ2-3; D not certain. Germline loops: CDR1 PRHDT, CDR2 FYEKMQ (reference sequence). CDR3 length equals 17 residues. The V end was cut by 5 bases, the J end by 2 bases, with 20 bases between. CDR3 nucleotides: TGTGCCAGCAGCCCAACGAAGGGCAGAAAGGTCACAGATACGCAGTATTTT. Translating gives CASSPTKGRKVTDTQYF.

The CDR3 here is CASSPTGRLYEQYF. CDR3 sequence (DNA): TGTGCCAGCAGCCCCACAGGGAGACTCTACGAGCAGTACTTC. J is TRBJ2-7 and V is TRBV9; D may be TRBD1 (6 bases). Trimming left V 4 bases short and J 3 bases short, with 14 bases between. This CDR3 has 14 residues. Germline-derived CDR1 and CDR2 are SGDLS and YYNGEE. The full variable domain, its missing parts supplied by reference TRBV9 and TRBJ2-7, is DSGVTQTPKHLITATGQRVTLRCSPRSGDLSVYWYQQSLDQGLQFLIQYYNGEERAKGNILERFSAQQFPDLHSELNLSSLELGDSALYFCASSPTGRLYEQYFGPGTRLTVT.